This T cell receptor (beta chain) was identified during a study of control samples from healthy donors and cancer patients. Trimming left V 2 bases short and J 10 bases short, with 17 bases between. The CDR3 consists of 14 residues. Only in-frame clones appear in the TCRdb table, and some are missing; sequencing was by immunoSEQ multiplex PCR. Of roughly 160,000 clones in the sample, around 94% were seen once. This rearrangement joins TRBV23-1 to TRBJ2-5; tentatively, D is TRBD1 (5 bases). TRBV23-1 is filed as an ORF, its function uncertain. The sample consisted of PBMCs. The receptor comes from a man aged 55 to 69 with colorectal cancer. The DNA of the CDR3 is TGCGCCAGCAGTCAACCCCCTTGGTTAGGGGACCAGTACTTC. The encoded protein is CASSQPPWLGDQYF.